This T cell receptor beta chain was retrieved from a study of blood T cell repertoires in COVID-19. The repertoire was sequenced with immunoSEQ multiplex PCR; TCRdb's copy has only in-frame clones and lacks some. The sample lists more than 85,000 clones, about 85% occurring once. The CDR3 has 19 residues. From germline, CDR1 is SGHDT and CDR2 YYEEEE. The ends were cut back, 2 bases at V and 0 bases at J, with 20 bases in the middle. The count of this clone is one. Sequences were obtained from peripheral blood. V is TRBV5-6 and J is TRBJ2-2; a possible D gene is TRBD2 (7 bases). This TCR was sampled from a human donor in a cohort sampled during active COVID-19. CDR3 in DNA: TGTGCCAGCAGCTTAGCGGCGGGGGCGAGGTGGGCGAACACCGGGGAGCTGTTTTTT. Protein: CASSLAAGARWANTGELFF.